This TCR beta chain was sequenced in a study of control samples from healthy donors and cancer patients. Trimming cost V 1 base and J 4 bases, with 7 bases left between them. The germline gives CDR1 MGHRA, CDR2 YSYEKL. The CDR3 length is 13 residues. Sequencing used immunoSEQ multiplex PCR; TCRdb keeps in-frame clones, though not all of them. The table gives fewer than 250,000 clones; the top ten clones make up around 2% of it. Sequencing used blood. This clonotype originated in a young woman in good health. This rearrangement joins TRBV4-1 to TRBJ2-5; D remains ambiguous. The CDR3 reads CASSQVASETQYF. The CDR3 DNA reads TGCGCCAGCAGCCAAGTCGCCTCAGAGACCCAGTACTTC.